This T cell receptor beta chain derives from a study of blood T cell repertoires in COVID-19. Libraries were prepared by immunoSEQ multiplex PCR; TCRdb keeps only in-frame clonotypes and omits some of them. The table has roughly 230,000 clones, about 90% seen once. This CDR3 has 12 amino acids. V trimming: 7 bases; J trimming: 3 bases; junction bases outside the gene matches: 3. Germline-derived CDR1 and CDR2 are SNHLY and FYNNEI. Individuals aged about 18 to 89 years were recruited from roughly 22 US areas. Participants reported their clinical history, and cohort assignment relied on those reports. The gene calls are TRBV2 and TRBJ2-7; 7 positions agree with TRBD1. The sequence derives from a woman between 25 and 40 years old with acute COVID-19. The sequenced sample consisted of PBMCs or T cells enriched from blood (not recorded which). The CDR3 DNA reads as TGTGCCAGCATACGACAGGGCTACGAGCAGTACTTC. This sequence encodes CASIRQGYEQYF.